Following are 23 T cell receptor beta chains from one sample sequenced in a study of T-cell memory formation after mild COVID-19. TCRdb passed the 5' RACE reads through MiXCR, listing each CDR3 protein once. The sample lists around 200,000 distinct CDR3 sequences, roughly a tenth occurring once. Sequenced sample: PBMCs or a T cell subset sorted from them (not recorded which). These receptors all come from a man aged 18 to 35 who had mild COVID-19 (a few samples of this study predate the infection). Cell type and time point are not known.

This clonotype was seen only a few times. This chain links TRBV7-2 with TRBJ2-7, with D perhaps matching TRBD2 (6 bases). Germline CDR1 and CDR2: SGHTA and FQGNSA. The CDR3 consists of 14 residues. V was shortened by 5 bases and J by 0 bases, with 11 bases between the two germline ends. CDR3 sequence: CASSRDSISYEQYF. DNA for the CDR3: TGTGCCAGCAGCAGGGACTCGATCTCCTACGAGCAGTACTTC.

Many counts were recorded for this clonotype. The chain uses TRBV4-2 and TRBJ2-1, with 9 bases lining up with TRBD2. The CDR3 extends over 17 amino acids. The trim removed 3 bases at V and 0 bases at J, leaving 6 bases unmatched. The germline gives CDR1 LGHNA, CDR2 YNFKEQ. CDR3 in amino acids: CASSQDGLAFSYNEQFF. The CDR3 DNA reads TGTGCCAGCAGCCAGGATGGACTAGCGTTCTCCTACAATGAGCAGTTCTTC.

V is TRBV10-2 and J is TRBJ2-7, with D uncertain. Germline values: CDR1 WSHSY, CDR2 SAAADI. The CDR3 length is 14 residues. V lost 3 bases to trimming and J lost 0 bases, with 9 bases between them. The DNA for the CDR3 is TGCGCCAGCAGTGATAACACCAACTCCTACGAGCAGTACGTC. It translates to CASSDNTNSYEQYV.

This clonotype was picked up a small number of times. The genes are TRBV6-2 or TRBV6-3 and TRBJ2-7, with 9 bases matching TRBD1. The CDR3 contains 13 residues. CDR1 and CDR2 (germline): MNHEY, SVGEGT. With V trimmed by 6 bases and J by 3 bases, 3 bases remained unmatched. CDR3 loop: CASSEDRGYEQYF. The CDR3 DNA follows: TGTGCCAGCAGCGAGGACAGGGGCTACGAGCAGTACTTC.

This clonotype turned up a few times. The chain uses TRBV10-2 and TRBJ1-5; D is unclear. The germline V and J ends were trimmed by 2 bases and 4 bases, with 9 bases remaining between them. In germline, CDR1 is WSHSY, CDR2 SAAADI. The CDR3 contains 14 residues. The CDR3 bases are TGCGCCAGCAGTGAGAGTCACCTTAATCAGCCCCAGCATTTT. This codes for CASSESHLNQPQHF.

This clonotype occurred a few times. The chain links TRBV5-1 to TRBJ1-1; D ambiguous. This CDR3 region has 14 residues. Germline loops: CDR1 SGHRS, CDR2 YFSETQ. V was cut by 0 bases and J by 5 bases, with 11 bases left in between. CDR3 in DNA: TGCGCCAGCAGCTTGGAACCGGGAGGGACTGAAGCTTTCTTT. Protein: CASSLEPGGTEAFF.

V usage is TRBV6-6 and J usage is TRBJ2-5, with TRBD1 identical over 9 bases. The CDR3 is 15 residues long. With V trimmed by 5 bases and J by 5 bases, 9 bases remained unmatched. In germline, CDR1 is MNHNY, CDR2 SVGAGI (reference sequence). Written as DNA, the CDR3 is TGTGCCAGCAGTAAGGACAGGGGTAGAGTGGAGACCCAGTACTTC. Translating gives CASSKDRGRVETQYF.

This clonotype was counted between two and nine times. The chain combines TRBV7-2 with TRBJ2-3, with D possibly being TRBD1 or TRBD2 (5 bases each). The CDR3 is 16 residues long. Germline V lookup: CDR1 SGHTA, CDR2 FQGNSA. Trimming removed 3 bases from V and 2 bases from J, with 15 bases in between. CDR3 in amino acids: CASSFYRDLTTDTQYF. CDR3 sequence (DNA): TGTGCCAGCAGCTTCTACCGGGACCTCACCACAGATACGCAGTATTTT.

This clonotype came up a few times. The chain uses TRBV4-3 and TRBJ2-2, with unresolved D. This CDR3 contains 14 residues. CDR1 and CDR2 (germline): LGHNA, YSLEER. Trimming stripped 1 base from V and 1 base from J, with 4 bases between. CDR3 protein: CASSQVLNTGELFF. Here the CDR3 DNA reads TGCGCCAGCAGCCAAGTCTTGAACACCGGGGAGCTGTTTTTT.

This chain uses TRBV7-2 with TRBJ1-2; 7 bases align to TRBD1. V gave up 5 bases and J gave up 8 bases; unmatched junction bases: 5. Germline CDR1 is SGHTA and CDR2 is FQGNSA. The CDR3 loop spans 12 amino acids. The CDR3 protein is CASSGDRSGYTF. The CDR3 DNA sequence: TGTGCCAGCAGCGGGGACAGAAGCGGCTACACCTTC. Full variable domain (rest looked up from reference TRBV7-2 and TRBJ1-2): GAGVSQSPSNKVTEKGKDVELRCDPISGHTALYWYRQSLGQGLEFLIYFQGNSAPDKSGLPSDRFSAERTGGSVSTLTIQRTQQEDSAVYLCASSGDRSGYTFGSGTRLTVV.

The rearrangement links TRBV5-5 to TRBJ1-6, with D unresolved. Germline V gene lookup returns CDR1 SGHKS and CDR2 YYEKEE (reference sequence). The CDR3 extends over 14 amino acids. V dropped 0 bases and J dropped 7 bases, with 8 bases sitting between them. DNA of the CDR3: TGTGCCAGCAGCTTGGCCAGCCCGAATTCACCCCTCCACTTT. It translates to CASSLASPNSPLHF. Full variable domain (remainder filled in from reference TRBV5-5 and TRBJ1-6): DAGVTQSPTHLIKTRGQQVTLRCSPISGHKSVSWYQQVLGQGPQFIFQYYEKEERGRGNFPDRFSARQFPNYSSELNVNALLLGDSALYLCASSLASPNSPLHFGNGTRLTVT.

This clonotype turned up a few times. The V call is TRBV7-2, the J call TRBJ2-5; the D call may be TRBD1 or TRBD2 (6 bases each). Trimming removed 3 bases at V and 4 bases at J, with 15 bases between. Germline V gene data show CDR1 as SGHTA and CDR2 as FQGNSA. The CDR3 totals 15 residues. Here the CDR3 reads CASSFRPGAGETQYF. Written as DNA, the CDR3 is TGTGCCAGCAGCTTCAGGCCGGGGGCCGGAGAGACCCAGTACTTC. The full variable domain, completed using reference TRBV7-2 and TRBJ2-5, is GAGVSQSPSNKVTEKGKDVELRCDPISGHTALYWYRQSLGQGLEFLIYFQGNSAPDKSGLPSDRFSAERTGGSVSTLTIQRTQQEDSAVYLCASSFRPGAGETQYFGPGTRLLVL.

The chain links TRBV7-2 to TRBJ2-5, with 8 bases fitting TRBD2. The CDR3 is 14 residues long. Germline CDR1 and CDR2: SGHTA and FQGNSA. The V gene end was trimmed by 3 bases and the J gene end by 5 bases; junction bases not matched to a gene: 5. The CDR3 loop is CASSFTSGLETQYF. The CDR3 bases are TGTGCCAGCAGCTTCACTAGCGGTTTGGAGACCCAGTACTTC.

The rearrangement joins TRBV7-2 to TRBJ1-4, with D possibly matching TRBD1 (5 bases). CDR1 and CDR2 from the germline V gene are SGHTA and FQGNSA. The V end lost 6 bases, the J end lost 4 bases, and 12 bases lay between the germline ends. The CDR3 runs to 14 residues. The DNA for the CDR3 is TGTGCCAGCAGTCCGGGACCCTATAATGAAAAACTGTTTTTT. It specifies CASSPGPYNEKLFF.

Here the CDR3 reads CASSEAGGARSEAFF. The CDR3, as DNA: TGTGCCAGCAGTGAAGCGGGGGGCGCAAGGTCTGAAGCTTTCTTT. V and J are TRBV6-1 and TRBJ1-1; the D gene is possibly TRBD1 (6 bases). Trimming cost V 0 bases and J 6 bases, with 14 bases left between them. CDR3 size: 15 residues. Germline CDR1 reads MNHNS; CDR2 reads SASEGT.

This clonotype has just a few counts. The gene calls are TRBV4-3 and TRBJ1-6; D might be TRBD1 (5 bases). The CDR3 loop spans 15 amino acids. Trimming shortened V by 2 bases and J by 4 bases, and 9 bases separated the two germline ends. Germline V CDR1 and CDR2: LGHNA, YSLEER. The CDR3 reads CASSQQGTYNSPLHF. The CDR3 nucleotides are TGCGCCAGCAGCCAACAGGGAACTTATAATTCACCCCTCCACTTT.

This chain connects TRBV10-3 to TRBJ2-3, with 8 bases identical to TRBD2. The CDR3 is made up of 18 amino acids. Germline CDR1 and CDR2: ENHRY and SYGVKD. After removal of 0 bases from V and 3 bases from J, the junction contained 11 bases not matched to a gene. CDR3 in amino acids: CAISESVLKRGRTDTQYF. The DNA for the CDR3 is TGTGCCATCAGTGAGTCGGTTCTGAAGCGGGGGAGGACAGATACGCAGTATTTT.

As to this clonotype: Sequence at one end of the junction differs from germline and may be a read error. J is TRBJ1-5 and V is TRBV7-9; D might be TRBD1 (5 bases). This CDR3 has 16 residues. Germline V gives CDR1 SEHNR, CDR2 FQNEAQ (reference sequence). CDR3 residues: CASSLGTAGIYQPKHF. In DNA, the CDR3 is TGTGCCAGCAGCTTAGGGACGGCAGGGATATACCAGCCCAAGCATTTT. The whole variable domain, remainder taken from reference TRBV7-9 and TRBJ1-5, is DTGVSQNPRHKITKRGQNVTFRCDPISEHNRLYWYRQTLGQGPEFLTYFQNEAQLEKSRLLSDRFSAERPKGSFSTLEIQRTEQGDSAMYLCASSLGTAGIYQPKHFGDGTRLSIL.

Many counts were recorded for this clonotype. In DNA, the CDR3 is TGTGCCAGCAGCCTAATCGGGACAGACTATGGCTACACCTTC. Amino acid sequence: CASSLIGTDYGYTF. The V call is TRBV12-3 or TRBV12-4, the J call TRBJ1-2; TRBD1 agrees at 7 bases. V dropped 6 bases and J dropped 3; count of bases not matched to a gene: 7. This CDR3 is 14 amino acids long.

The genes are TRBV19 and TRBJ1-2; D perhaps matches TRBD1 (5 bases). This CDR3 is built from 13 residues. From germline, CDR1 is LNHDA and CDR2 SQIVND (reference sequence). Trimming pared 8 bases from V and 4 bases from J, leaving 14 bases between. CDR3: CASLRDEGYGYTF. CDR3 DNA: TGTGCCAGTCTCCGGGACGAAGGCTATGGCTACACCTTC.

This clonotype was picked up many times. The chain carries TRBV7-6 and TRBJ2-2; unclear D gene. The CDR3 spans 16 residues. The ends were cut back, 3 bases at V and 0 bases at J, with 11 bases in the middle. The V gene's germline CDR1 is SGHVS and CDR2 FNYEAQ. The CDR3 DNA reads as TGTGCCAGCAGCTTGGCAGCCTCCTCGAACACCGGGGAGCTGTTTTTT. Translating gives CASSLAASSNTGELFF.

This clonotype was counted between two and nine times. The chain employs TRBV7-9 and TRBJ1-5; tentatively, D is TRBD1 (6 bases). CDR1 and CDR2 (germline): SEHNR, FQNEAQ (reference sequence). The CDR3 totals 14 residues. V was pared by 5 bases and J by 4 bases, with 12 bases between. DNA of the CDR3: TGTGCCAGCAGCCACGCAGGGGATAATCAGCCCCAGCATTTT. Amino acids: CASSHAGDNQPQHF.

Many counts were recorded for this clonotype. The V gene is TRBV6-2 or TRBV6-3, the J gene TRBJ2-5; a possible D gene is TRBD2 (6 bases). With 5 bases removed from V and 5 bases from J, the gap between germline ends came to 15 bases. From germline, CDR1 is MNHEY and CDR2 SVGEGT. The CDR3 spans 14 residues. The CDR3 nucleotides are TGTGCCAGCAGTGGTAACGGGGGAATTGAGACCCAGTACTTC. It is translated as CASSGNGGIETQYF.